These 3 T cell receptor beta chains originate from one sample sequenced in a study of CD8 T cells in ankylosing spondylitis. General study results and limits: Among TCR beta sequences, a motif of eight highly homologous variants appeared characteristic of ankylosing spondylitis blood.

TCRdb re-called the 5' RACE reads with MiXCR, one entry per CDR3 protein. The sample lists 700,000 or so distinct CDR3 sequences, roughly 19% occurring once. The antigens of these receptors remain unknown. Input material: blood, either unsorted or a sorted T cell fraction (not recorded which). These receptors originate from a male donor with ankylosing spondylitis.

There are a few counts of this clonotype. The rearrangement links TRBV29-1 to TRBJ1-2, with TRBD1 matching 9 bases. After removal of 4 bases from V and 6 bases from J, the junction contained 15 bases not matched to a gene. The CDR3 length is 16 residues. Germline CDR1 SQVTM, CDR2 ANQGSEA. CDR3 loop: CSVVSGTGTLGDGYTF. CDR3 sequence (DNA): TGCAGCGTTGTTTCCGGGACAGGGACCCTAGGTGATGGCTACACCTTC.

In this sample, this clonotype turned up a few times. This chain connects TRBV5-1 to TRBJ2-1, with unresolved D. The V end was cut by 0 bases, the J end by 10 bases, with 11 bases between. This CDR3 is 13 amino acids long. The V gene's germline CDR1 is SGHRS and CDR2 YFSETQ. The CDR3 sequence: CASSLEAALEQFF. The CDR3 bases are TGCGCCAGCAGCTTGGAAGCAGCCCTCGAGCAGTTCTTC. Complete variable domain (other parts from reference TRBV5-1 and TRBJ2-1): KAGVTQTPRYLIKTRGQQVTLSCSPISGHRSVSWYQQTPGQGLQFLFEYFSETQRNKGNFPGRFSGRQFSNSRSEMNVSTLELGDSALYLCASSLEAALEQFFGPGTRLTVL.

This clonotype was seen only a few times. The rearrangement joins TRBV6-6 to TRBJ1-2; D not resolved. Looked up from germline, CDR1 is MNHNY and CDR2 is SVGAGI (reference sequence). V was clipped by 2 bases and J by 8 bases, with 12 bases between them. The CDR3 consists of 13 residues. The CDR3 region is CASSYGESSGYTF. CDR3 bases: TGTGCCAGCAGTTACGGGGAGTCTAGCGGCTACACCTTC.